A selection of T cell receptor beta chains follows, all from one sample in a study of early T cells in non-severe SARS-CoV-2 infection. TCRdb reprocessed the 5' RACE reads via MiXCR and lists one record per CDR3 protein. Counted here are 81,000 or so distinct CDR3 sequences, approximately 12% occurring once; the ten biggest clones make up about 3%. What was sequenced was whole blood. The receptors derive from an adult who was a healthcare worker with PCR-confirmed SARS-CoV-2 infection or an uninfected control (not recorded which). The CDR3 runs from the conserved cysteine through the conserved F or W. Fields, in order: D gene, CDR3 length, J gene, V gene, clone size, CDR3 protein, CDR3 DNA. The D gene is left open where the match is weak. The size entry is marked missing in some rows and otherwise reads once, few, many or a size class.

>NA|15|TRBJ2-1|TRBV14|NA
CASSHQRKGNNEQFF
TGTGCCAGCAGCCACCAAAGGAAGGGGAATAATGAGCAGTTCTTC
>NA|18|TRBJ2-7|TRBV24-1|few
CATTPQTNLGFPPYEQYF
TGTGCCACCACCCCGCAGACTAATCTAGGGTTCCCCCCATACGAGCAGTACTTC
>TRBD2|14|TRBJ2-2|TRBV5-1|NA
CASSRTSGTGELFF
TGCGCCAGCAGCCGGACTAGCGGGACCGGGGAGCTGTTTTTT
>TRBD2|16|TRBJ2-7|TRBV27|NA
CASSSTGLAGVYEQYF
TGTGCCAGCAGCTCCACCGGACTAGCGGGTGTCTACGAGCAGTACTTC
>TRBD2|16|TRBJ2-7|TRBV28|NA
CASEGWTSGKPGKQYF
TGTGCCAGCGAAGGTTGGACTAGCGGGAAGCCAGGGAAGCAGTACTTC
>TRBD1|14|TRBJ2-5|TRBV7-8|few
CASSRQGAQETQYF
TGTGCCAGCAGCCGACAGGGAGCCCAAGAGACCCAGTACTTC
>TRBD2|17|TRBJ2-1|TRBV27|many
CASSLFAAGRSYNEQFF
TGTGCCAGCAGTTTATTTGCAGCGGGGCGATCTTACAATGAGCAGTTCTTC
>NA|11|TRBJ2-3|TRBV2|NA
CASGATDTQYF
TGTGCCAGCGGAGCGACGGATACGCAGTATTTT
>NA|14|TRBJ2-7|TRBV19|NA
CASSLGYGTGEQYF
TGTGCCAGTAGTCTTGGTTACGGGACCGGTGAGCAGTACTTC
>TRBD2|17|TRBJ2-1|TRBV5-1|few
CASSLGGTSGYYNEQFF
TGCGCCAGCAGCTTGGGAGGGACTAGCGGGTATTACAATGAGCAGTTCTTC
>TRBD1|16|TRBJ2-2|TRBV7-9|once
CASSSTGAPGTGELFF
TGTGCCAGCAGCTCTACAGGGGCCCCCGGTACCGGGGAGCTGTTTTTT
>NA|15|TRBJ2-2|TRBV5-4|NA
CATTSGNRDTGELFF
TGTGCCACCACCTCAGGGAATCGCGACACCGGGGAGCTGTTTTTT
>TRBD1|17|TRBJ1-2|TRBV9|NA
CASSVAPGGAPYYGYTF
TGTGCCAGCAGCGTAGCTCCAGGGGGTGCCCCCTACTATGGCTACACCTTC
>TRBD2|16|TRBJ2-3|TRBV7-3|many
CASSQSRTSGRDAQYF
TGTGCCAGCAGCCAATCCCGGACTAGCGGGAGGGATGCGCAGTATTTT